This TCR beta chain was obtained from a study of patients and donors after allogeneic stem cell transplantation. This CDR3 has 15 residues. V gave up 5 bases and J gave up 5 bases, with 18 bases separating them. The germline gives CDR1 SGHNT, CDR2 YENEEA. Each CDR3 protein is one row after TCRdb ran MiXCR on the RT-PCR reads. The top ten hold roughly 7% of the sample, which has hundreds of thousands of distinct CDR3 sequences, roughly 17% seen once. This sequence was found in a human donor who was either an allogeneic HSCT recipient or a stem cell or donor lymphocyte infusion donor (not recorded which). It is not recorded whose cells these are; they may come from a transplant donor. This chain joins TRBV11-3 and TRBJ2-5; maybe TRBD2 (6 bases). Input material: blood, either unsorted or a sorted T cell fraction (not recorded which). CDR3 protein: CASSPGSGGFETQYF. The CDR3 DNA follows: TGTGCCAGCAGCCCGGGTTCTGGGGGGTTTGAGACCCAGTACTTC.